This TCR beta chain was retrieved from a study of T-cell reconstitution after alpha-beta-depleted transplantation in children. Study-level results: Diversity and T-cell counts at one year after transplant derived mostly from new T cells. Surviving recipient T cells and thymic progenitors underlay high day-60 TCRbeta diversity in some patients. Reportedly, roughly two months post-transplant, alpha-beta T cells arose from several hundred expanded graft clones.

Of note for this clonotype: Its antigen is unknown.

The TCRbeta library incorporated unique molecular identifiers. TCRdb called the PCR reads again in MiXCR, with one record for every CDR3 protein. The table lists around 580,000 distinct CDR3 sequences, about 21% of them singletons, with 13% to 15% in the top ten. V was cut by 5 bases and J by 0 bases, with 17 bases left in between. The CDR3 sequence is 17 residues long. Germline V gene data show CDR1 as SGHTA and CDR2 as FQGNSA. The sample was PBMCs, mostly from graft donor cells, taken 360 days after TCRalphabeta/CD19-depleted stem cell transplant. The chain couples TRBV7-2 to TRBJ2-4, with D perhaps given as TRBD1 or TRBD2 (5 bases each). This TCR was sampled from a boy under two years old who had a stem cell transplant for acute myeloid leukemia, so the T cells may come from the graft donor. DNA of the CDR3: TGTGCCAGCAGCGCGACCCGGGACGGAATAGCCAAAAACATTCAGTACTTC. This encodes CASSATRDGIAKNIQYF.